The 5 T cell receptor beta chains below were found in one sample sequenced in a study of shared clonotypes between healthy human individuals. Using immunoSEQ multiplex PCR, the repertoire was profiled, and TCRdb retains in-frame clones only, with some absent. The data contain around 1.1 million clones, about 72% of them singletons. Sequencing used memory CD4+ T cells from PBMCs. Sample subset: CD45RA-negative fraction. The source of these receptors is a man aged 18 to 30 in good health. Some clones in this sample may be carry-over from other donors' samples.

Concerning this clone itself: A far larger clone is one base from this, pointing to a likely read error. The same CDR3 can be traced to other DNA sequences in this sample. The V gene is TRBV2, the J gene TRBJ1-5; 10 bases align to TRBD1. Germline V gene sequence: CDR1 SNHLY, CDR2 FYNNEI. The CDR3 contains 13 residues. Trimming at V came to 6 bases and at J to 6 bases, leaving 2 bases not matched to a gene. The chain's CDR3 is CASRGTGVQPQHF. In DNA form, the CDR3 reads TGTGCCAGCAGGGGGACAGGGGTTCAGCCCCAGCATTTT.

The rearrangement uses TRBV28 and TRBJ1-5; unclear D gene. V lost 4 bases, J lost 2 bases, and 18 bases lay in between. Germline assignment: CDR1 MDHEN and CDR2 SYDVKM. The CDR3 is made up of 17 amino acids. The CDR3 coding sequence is TGTGCCAGCAGTTCCATGGGATCGGCGGTTGGCAATCAGCCCCAGCATTTT. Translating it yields CASSSMGSAVGNQPQHF.

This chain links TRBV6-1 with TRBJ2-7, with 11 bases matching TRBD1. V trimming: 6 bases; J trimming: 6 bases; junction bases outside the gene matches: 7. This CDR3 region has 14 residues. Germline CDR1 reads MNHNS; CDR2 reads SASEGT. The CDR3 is CASRGDRGISEQYF. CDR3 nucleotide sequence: TGTGCCAGCAGGGGGGACAGGGGGATATCCGAGCAGTACTTC.

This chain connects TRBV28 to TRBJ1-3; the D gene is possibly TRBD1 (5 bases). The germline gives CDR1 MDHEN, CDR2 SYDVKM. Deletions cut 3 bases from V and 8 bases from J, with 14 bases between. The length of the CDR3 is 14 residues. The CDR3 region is CASSLSWVGDTIYF. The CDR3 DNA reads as TGTGCCAGCAGTTTGTCGTGGGTAGGGGACACCATATATTTT. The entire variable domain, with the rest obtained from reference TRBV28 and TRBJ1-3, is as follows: DVKVTQSSRYLVKRTGEKVFLECVQDMDHENMFWYRQDPGLGLRLIYFSYDVKMKEKGDIPEGYSVSREKKERFSLILESASTNQTSMYLCASSLSWVGDTIYFGEGSWLTVV.

CDR3 DNA: TGCAGCGTTGTGTGGTACACACGCACTGAAGCTTTCTTT. Translated, it gives CSVVWYTRTEAFF. The V and J genes are TRBV29-1 and TRBJ1-1; no clear D. Trimming shortened V by 4 bases and J by 4 bases, and 13 bases separated the two germline ends. The CDR3 has 13 amino acids. Germline V gene data show CDR1 as SQVTM and CDR2 as ANQGSEA.